The clone carrying this T cell receptor beta chain has more than one count but fewer than ten. The data belong to a study of shared T cell receptors in the human thymus. This CDR3 has 15 amino acids. CDR1 SNHLY and CDR2 FYNNEI come from the germline V gene. J was trimmed by 3 bases and V by 0 bases; bases with no gene match: 3. Measured with immunoSEQ multiplex PCR; TCRdb has only the in-frame clones, and not every one. The repertoire consists of some 660,000 clones, with around 87% occurring once and the leading ten covering 0.0094%. This sample also appeared in a second study, on human thymus T cells. That report adds: Serving as donors were healthy Finnish infants, each of whom was having open corrective surgery for congenital heart defects. Obtained as resections during corrective heart surgery, the thymus tissue was then studied. An apparent bias in V and J gene usage was seen in thymic and blood repertoires. A high degree of thymic repertoire overlap among unrelated individuals was reported in related research.

Sequencing used thymocytes. The receptor's source is a boy younger than two with a congenital heart defect. The chain employs TRBV2 and TRBJ2-5; 8 bases are shared with TRBD2. CDR3 amino acids: CASSEAEGLEETQYF. The CDR3, as DNA: TGTGCCAGCAGTGAAGCCGAGGGACTAGAAGAGACCCAGTACTTC.